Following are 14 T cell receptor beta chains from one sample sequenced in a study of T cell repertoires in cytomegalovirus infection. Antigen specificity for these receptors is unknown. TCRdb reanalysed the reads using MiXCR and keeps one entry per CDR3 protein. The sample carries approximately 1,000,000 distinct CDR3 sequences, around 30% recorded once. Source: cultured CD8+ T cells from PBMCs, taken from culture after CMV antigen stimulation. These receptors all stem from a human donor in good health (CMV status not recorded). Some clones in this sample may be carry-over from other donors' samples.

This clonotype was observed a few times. The CDR3 protein is CASSVGQAGGQFF. The CDR3 DNA follows: TGTGCCAGCAGTGTCGGACAGGCCGGAGGGCAGTTCTTC. This sequence joins TRBV28 and TRBJ2-1; 7 positions agree with TRBD1. The germline V gene has CDR1 MDHEN and CDR2 SYDVKM. This CDR3 is 13 amino acids long. Trimming took 5 bases from V and 12 from J; bases not matched to a gene: 10. The variable domain in full, with the rest retrieved from reference TRBV28 and TRBJ2-1, is DVKVTQSSRYLVKRTGEKVFLECVQDMDHENMFWYRQDPGLGLRLIYFSYDVKMKEKGDIPEGYSVSREKKERFSLILESASTNQTSMYLCASSVGQAGGQFFGPGTRLTVL.

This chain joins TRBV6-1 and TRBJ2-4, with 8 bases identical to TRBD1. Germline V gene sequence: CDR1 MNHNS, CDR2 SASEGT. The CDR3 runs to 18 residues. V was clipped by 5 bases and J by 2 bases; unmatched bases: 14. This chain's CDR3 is CASSQTPEQGVTKNIQYF. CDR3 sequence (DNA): TGTGCCAGCAGTCAGACTCCCGAACAGGGGGTAACCAAAAACATTCAGTACTTC.

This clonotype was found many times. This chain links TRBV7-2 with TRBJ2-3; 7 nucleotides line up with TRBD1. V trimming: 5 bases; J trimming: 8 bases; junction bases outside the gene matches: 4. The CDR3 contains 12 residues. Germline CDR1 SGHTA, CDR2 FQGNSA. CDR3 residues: CASSPWDSTQYF. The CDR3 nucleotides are TGTGCCAGCAGCCCATGGGACAGTACGCAGTATTTT.

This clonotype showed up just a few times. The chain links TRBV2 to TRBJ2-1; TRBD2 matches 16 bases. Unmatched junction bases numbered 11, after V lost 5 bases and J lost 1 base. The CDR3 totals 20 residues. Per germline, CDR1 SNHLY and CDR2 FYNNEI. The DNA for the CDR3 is TGTGCCAGCAGTCCTGTTCCGGGACTAGCGGGGGGGCGGTCCTACAATGAGCAGTTCTTC. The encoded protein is CASSPVPGLAGGRSYNEQFF.

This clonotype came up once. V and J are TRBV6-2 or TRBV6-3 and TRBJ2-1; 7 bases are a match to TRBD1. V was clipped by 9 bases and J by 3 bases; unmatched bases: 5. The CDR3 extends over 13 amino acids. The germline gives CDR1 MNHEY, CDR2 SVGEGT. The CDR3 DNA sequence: TGTGCCAGTCACGGGACAGACTACAATGAGCAGTTCTTC. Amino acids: CASHGTDYNEQFF.

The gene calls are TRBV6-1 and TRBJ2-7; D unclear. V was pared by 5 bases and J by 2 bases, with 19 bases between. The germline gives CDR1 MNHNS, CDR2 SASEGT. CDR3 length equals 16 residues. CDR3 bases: TGTGCCAGCAGTAAACTGGGCCCGTGGACCACCTACGAGCAGTACTTC. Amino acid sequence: CASSKLGPWTTYEQYF.

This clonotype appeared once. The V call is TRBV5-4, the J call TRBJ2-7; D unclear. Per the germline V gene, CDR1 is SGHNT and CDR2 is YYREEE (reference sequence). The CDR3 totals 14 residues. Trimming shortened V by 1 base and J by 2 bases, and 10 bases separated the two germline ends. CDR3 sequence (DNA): TGTGCCAGCAGCTTGTGGGGTGGGGCCTACGAGCAGTACGTC. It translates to CASSLWGGAYEQYV.

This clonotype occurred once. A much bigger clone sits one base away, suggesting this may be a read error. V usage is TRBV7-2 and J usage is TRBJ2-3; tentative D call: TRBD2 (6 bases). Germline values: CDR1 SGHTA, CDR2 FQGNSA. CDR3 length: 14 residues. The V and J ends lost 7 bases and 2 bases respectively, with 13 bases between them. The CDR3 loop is CASTETRVTDTQYF. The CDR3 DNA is TGTGCCAGCACCGAGACTAGGGTCACAGATACGCAGTATTTT. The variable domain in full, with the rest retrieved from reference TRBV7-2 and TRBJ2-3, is GAGVSQSPSNKVTEKGKDVELRCDPISGHTALYWYRQSLGQGLEFLIYFQGNSAPDKSGLPSDRFSAERTGGSVSTLTIQRTQQEDSAVYLCASTETRVTDTQYFGPGTRLTVL.

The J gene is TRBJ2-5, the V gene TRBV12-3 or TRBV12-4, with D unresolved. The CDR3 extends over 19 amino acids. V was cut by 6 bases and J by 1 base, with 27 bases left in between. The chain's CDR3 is CASRPALPVNFLPQETQYF. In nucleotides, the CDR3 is TGTGCCAGCAGACCCGCCCTCCCCGTCAATTTTCTCCCCCAAGAGACCCAGTACTTC.

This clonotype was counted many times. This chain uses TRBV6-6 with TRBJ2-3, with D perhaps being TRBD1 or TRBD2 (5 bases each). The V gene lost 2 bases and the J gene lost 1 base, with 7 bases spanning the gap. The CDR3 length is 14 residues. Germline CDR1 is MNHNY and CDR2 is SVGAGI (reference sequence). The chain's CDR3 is CASSYGGRTDTQYF. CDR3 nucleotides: TGTGCCAGCAGTTACGGGGGTCGCACAGATACGCAGTATTTT.

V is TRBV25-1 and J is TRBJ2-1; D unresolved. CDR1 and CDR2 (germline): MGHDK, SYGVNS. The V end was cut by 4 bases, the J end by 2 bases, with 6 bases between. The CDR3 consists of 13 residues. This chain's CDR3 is CASSGVPYNEQFF. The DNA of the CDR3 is TGTGCCAGCAGTGGGGTTCCCTACAATGAGCAGTTCTTC.

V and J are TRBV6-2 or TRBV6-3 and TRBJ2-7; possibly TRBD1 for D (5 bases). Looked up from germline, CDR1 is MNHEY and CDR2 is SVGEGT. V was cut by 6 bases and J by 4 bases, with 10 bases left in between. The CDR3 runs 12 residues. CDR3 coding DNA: TGTGCCAGCAGCGATGACAGTTACGAGCAGTACGTC. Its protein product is CASSDDSYEQYV.

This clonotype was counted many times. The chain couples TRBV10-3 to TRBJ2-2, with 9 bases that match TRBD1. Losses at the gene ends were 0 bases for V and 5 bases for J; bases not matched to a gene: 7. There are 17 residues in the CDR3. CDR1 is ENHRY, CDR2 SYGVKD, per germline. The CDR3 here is CAISESVRDRETGELFF. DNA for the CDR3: TGTGCCATCAGTGAGTCCGTCCGGGACAGGGAAACCGGGGAGCTGTTTTTT.

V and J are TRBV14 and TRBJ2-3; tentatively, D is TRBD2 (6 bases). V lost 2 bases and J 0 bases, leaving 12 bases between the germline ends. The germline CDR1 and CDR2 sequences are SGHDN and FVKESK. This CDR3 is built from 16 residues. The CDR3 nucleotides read TGTGCCAGCAGCCAATGGGGTCGGGGGAGCACAGATACGCAGTATTTT. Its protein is CASSQWGRGSTDTQYF.